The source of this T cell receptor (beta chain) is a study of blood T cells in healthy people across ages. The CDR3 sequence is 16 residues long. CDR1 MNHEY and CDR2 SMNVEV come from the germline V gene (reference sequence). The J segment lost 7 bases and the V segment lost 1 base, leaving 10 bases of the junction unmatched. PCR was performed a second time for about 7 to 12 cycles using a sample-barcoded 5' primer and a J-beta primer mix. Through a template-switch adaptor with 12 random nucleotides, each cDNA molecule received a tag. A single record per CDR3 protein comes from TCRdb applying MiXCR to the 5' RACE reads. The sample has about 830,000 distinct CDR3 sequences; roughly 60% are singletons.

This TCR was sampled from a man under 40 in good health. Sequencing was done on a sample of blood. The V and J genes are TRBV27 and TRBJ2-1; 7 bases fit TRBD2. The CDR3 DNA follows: TGTGCCAGCAGTTTATGGCGGGAGCAGTCGGGAAATGAGCAGTTCTTC. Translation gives CASSLWREQSGNEQFF.